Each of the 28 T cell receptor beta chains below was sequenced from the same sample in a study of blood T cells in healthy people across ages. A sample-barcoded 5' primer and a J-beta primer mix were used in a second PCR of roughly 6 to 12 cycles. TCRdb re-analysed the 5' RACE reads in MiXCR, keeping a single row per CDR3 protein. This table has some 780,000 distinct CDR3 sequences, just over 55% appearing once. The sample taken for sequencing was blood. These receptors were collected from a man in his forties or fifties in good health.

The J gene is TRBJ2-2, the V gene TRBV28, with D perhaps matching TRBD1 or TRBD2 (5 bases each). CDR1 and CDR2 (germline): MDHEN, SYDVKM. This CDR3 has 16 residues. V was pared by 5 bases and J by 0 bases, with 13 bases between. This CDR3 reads CASSREGAPNTGELFF. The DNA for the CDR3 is TGTGCCAGCAGTCGGGAAGGGGCACCGAACACCGGGGAGCTGTTTTTT.

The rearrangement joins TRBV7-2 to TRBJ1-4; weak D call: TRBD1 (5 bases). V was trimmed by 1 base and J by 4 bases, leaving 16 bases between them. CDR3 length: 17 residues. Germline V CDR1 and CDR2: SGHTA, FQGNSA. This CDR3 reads CASSLGFPGLDNEKLFF. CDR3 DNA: TGTGCCAGCAGCTTAGGATTCCCGGGACTAGATAATGAAAAACTGTTTTTT.

The CDR3 sequence: CASSPPEPWNRYF. The CDR3 region has the DNA TGTGCCAGCTCACCACCGGAGCCCTGGAATCGGTACTTC. This chain connects TRBV18 to TRBJ2-7; D is undetermined. V was pared by 0 bases and J by 12 bases, with 15 bases between. The CDR3 has 13 amino acids. Looked up from germline, CDR1 is KGHSH and CDR2 is LQKENI.

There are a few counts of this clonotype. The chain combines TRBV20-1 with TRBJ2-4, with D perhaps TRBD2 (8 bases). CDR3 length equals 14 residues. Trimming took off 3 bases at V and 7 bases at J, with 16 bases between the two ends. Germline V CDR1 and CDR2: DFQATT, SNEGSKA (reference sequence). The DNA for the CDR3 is TGCAGTGCTAGCGGGGGGGGGACAGTGAACATTCAGTACTTC. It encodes CSASGGGTVNIQYF.

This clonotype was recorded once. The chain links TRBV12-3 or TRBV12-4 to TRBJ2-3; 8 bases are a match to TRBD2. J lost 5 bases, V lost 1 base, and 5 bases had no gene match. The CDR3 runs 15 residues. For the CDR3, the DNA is TGTGCCAGCAGTTTAGGACCGGGAGGGCTAGATACGCAGTATTTT. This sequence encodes CASSLGPGGLDTQYF.

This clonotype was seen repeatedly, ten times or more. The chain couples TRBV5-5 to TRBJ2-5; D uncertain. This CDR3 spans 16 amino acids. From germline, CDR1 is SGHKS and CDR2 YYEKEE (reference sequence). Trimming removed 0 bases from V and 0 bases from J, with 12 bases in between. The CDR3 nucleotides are TGTGCCAGCAGCTTGGAGTTATTCGTTGACCAAGAGACCCAGTACTTC. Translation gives CASSLELFVDQETQYF.

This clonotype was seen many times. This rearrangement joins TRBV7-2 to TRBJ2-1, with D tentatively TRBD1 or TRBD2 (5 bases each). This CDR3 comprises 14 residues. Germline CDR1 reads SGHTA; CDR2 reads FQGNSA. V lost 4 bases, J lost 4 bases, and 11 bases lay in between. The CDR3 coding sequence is TGTGCCAGCAGCTACTTGGGGGAGTACAATGAGCAGTTCTTC. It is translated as CASSYLGEYNEQFF.

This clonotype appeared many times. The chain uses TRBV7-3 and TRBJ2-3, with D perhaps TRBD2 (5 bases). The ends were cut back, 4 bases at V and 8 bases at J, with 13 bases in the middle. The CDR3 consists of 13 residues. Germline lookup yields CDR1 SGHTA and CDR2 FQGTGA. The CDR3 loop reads CASSSDEGSTQYF. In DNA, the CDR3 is TGTGCCAGCAGCTCCGATGAGGGAAGTACGCAGTATTTT.

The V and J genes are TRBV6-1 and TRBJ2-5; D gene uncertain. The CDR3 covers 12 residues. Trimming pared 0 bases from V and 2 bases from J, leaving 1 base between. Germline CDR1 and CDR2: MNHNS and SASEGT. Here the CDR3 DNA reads TGTGCCAGCAGTGAAGCGCAAGAGACCCAGTACTTC. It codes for CASSEAQETQYF.

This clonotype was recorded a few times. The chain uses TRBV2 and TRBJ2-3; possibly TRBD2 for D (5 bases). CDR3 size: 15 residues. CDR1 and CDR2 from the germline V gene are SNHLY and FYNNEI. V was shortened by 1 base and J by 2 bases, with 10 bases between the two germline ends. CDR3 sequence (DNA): TGTGCCAGCAGTGAAGGGAGCGGTCCCACAGATACGCAGTATTTT. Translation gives CASSEGSGPTDTQYF.

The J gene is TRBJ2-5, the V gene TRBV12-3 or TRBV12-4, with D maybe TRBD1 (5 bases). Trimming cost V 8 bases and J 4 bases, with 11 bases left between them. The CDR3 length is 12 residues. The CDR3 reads CASRKGLETQYF. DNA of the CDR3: TGTGCCAGCCGAAAGGGGCTAGAGACCCAGTACTTC.

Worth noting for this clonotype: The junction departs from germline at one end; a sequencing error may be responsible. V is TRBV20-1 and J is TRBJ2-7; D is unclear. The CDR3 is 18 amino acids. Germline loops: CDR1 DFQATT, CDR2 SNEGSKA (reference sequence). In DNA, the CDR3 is TGCAGCGCTAGAGATCTAGGATTAGGGCGAGGACGTCCTCGGGAGCAGTACTTC. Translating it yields CSARDLGLGRGRPREQYF.

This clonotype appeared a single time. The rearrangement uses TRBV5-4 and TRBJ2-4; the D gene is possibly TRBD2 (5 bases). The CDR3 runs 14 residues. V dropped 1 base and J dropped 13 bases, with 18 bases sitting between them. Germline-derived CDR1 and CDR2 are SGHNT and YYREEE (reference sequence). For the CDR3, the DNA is TGTGCCAGCAGCTTGTATGAACGGCCGTGGGAGCAGTACTTC. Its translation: CASSLYERPWEQYF.

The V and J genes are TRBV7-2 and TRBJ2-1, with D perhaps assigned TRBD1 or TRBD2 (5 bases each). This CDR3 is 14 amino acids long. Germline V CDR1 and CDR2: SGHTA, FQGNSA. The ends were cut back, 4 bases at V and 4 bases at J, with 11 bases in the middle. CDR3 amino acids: CASSWWDGYNEQFF. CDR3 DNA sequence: TGTGCCAGCAGCTGGTGGGACGGTTACAATGAGCAGTTCTTC.

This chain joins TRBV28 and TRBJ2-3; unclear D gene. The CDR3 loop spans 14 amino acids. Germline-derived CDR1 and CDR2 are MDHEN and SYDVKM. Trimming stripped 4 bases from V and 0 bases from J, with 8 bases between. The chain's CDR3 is CASSSYFSTDTQYF. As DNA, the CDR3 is TGTGCCAGCAGTTCGTATTTTAGCACAGATACGCAGTATTTT.

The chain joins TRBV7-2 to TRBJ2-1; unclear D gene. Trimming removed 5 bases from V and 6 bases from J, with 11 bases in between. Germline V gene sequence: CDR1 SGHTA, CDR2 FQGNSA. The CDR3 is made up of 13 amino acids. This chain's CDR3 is CASSPTISNEQFF. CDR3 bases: TGTGCCAGCAGCCCAACCATCTCCAATGAGCAGTTCTTC.

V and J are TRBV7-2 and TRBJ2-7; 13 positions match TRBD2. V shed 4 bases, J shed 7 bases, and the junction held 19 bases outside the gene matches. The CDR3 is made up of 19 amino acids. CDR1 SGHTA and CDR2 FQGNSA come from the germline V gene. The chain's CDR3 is CASSSPGLAGSRSVKEQYF. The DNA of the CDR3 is TGTGCCAGCAGCTCGCCGGGACTAGCGGGAAGCCGATCGGTGAAGGAGCAGTACTTC.

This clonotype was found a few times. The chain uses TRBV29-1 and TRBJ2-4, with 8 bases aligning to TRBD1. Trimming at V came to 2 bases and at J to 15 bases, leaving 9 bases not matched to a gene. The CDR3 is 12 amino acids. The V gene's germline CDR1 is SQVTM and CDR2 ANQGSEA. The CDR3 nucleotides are TGCAGCGTTGAACAGTCGACAGGGGAAAGGTACTTC. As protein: CSVEQSTGERYF.

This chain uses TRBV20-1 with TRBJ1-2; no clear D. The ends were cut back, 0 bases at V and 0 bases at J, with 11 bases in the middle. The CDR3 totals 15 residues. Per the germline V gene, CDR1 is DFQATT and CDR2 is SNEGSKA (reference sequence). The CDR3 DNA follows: TGCAGTGCTAGAGAAGGTCCGGGGACTAACTATGGCTACACCTTC. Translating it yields CSAREGPGTNYGYTF.

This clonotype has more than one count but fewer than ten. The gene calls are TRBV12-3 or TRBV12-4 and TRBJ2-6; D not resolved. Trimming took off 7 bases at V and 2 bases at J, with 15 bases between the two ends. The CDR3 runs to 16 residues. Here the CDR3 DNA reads TGTGCCAGCACTCAAACTACCCGGACTGGGGCCAACGTCCTGACTTTC. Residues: CASTQTTRTGANVLTF.

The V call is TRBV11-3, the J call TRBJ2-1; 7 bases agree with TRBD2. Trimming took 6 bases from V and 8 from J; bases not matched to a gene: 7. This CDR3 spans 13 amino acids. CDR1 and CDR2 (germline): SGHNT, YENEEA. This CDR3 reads CASRTAGVHEQFF. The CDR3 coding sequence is TGTGCCAGCAGAACCGCGGGAGTACATGAGCAGTTCTTC.

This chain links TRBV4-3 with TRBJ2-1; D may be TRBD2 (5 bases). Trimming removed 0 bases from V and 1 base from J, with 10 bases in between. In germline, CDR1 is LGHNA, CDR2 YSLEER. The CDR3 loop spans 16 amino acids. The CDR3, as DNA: TGCGCCAGCAGCCAAGAAGGGAGCGGTTCCTACAATGAGCAGTTCTTC. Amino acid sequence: CASSQEGSGSYNEQFF.

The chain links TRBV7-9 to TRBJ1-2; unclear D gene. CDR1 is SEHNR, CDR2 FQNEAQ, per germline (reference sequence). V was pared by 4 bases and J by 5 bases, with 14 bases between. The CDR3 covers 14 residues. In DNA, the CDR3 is TGTGCCAGCAGCTCTGGGCAACCGGTATATGGCTACACCTTC. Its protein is CASSSGQPVYGYTF.

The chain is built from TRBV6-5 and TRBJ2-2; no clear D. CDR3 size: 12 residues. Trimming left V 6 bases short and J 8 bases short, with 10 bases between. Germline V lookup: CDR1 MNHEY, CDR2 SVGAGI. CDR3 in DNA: TGTGCCAGCAGAAAAGTGAGGGGGGAGCTGTTTTTT. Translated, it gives CASRKVRGELFF.

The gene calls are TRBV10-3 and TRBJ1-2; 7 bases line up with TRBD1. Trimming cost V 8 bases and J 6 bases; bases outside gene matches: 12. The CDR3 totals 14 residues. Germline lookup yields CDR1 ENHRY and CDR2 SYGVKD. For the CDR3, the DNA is TGTGCCATCCAACCCCCCGAGGGGGCTAATGGCTACACCTTC. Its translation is CAIQPPEGANGYTF.

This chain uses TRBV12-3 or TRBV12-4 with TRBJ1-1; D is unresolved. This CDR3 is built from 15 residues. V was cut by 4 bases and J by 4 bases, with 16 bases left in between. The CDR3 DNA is TGTGCCAGCAGTTCGGACGGGAGGAAGTCCACTGAAGCTTTCTTT. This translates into CASSSDGRKSTEAFF.

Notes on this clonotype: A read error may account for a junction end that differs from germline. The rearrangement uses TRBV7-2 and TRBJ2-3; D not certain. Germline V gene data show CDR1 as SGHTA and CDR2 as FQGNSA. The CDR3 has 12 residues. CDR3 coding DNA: TGTGCCAGCAGCATAAGACCAGATATGCAGTATTTT. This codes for CASSIRPDMQYF.

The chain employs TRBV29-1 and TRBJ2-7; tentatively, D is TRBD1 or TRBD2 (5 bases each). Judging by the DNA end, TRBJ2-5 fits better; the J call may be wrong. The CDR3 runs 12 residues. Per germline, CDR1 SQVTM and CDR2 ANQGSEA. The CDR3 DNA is TGCAGCGTTGTTGAGGGGATGGAGACCCAGTACTTC. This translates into CSVVEGMETQYF.